This T cell receptor beta chain was recovered during a study of blood T cell repertoires in COVID-19. Study summary: From the United States, Italy and Spain came samples of acute and convalescent COVID-19. From T cells, B-cell-depleted T cells, or PBMCs came the material, which was cDNA or gDNA.

Per the original data handling: The assay estimated nucleated cells by amplifying reference gene primers. Measured with immunoSEQ multiplex PCR; TCRdb has only the in-frame clones, and not every one. V and J calls and clone size are as listed in that table; D and trimming were resolved from the DNA. The sample holds 75,000 to 95,000 clones, 88% seen once. V was cut by 3 bases and J by 5 bases, with 10 bases left in between. The CDR3 is 13 amino acids. Germline assignment: CDR1 SGHTA and CDR2 FQGNSA. The material sequenced was peripheral blood. V usage is TRBV7-2 and J usage is TRBJ1-1; a possible D gene is TRBD1 (5 bases). This TCR was recovered from a human donor in a cohort sampled during active COVID-19. The CDR3 region is CASSLQGGTEAFF. The CDR3 DNA reads as TGTGCCAGCAGCTTGCAGGGAGGAACTGAAGCTTTCTTT.